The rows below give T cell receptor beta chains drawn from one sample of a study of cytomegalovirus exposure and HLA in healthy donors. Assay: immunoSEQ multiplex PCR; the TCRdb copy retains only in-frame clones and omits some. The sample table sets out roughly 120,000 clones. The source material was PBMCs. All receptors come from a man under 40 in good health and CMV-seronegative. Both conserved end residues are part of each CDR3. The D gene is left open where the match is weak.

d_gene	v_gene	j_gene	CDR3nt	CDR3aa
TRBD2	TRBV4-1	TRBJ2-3	TGCGCCAGCAGCCAAGTCGGACTAGCGGGAGTCCCCCCATCTAATACGCAGTATTTT	CASSQVGLAGVPPSNTQYF
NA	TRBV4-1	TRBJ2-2	TGCGCCAGCAGTGATCTGAGGACACCCTTCCGGGAGCTGTTTTTT	CASSDLRTPFRELFF
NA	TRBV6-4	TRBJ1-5	TGTGCCAGCAGTGAAAGCGTTTATCAGCCCCAGCATTTT	CASSESVYQPQHF
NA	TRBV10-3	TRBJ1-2	TGTGCCATCAGTGAGTCAGAGCTAGGACAGCGATCCAACTATGGCTACACCTTC	CAISESELGQRSNYGYTF
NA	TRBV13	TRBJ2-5	TGTGCCAGCAGCTCCAGGGGTGGGGAGACCCAGTACTTC	CASSSRGGETQYF
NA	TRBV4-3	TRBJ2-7	TGCGCCAGCAGCCTGGACAGTAACTACGAGCAGTACTTC	CASSLDSNYEQYF
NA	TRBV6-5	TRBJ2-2	TGTGCCAGTCGGGGGGCTGAGGTGGCCGGGGAGCTGTTTTTT	CASRGAEVAGELFF
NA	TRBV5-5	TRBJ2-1	TGTGCCAGCGGGACAAGAGGGCCCGCCTACAATGAGCAGTTCTTC	CASGTRGPAYNEQFF
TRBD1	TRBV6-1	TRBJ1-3	TGTGCCAGCAGACCAGGGGGTGGAAACACCATATATTTT	CASRPGGGNTIYF
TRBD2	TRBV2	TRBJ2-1	TGTGCCAGCATGATCACCCGGGAGGGAGGGGATGAGCAGTTCTTC	CASMITREGGDEQFF
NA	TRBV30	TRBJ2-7	TGTGCCTGGAGTGCCGGGGCCTACGAGCAGTACTTC	CAWSAGAYEQYF
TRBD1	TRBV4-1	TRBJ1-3	TGCGCCAGCAGCCAAGATGGCGGGACAGGGATGTACACCATATATTTT	CASSQDGGTGMYTIYF
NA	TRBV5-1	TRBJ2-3	TGCGCCAGCAAAGGGACATCCAGCACAGATACGCAGTATTTT	CASKGTSSTDTQYF
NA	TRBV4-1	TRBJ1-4	TGCGCCAGCAGCCGGACGGGGGGGGTCGTGGAAAAACTGTTTTTT	CASSRTGGVVEKLFF
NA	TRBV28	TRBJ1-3	TGTGCCAGCAGCCCCCCGAGGGGGTACGGAAACACCATATATTTT	CASSPPRGYGNTIYF
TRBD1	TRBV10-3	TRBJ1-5	TGTGCCATCAAATCCGGGACAGGGAGGGGCAATCAGCCCCAGCATTTT	CAIKSGTGRGNQPQHF
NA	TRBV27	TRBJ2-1	TGTGCCAGCAGTTTGCTTGGAGCCAATGAGCAGTTCTTC	CASSLLGANEQFF
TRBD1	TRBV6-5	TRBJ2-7	TGTGCCAGCAGGACAGGGCGGTACGAGCAGTACTTC	CASRTGRYEQYF
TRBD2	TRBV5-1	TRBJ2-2	TGCGCCAGCAGCCGAAGCGGGACTAGGGGCACCGGGGAGCTGTTTTTT	CASSRSGTRGTGELFF
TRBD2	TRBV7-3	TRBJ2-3	TGTGCCAGCAGCCCGTGGGTAGCGGGTAGCACAGATACGCAGTATTTT	CASSPWVAGSTDTQYF
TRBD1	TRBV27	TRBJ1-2	TGTGCCAGCAGTCTGCCGGGACAGGGTGTGTACACCTTC	CASSLPGQGVYTF
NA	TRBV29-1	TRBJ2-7	TGCAGCGTTCGGACAACGACCTACGAGCAGTACTTC	CSVRTTTYEQYF
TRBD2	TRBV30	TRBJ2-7	TGTGCCTGGAGTGCGGGGACTAGCGGGAGGGCCGGGTACGAGCAGTACTTC	CAWSAGTSGRAGYEQYF
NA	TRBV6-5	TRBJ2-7	TGTGCCAGCGGAGTTGGGGACTCCTCCTACGAGCAGTACTTC	CASGVGDSSYEQYF
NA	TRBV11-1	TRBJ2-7	TGTGCCAGCAGCACTTCGGGGACAAGCTACGAGCAGTACTTC	CASSTSGTSYEQYF
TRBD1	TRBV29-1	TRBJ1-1	TGCAGCGTTGAAGCCGGGACAGCCGAAGCTTTCTTT	CSVEAGTAEAFF
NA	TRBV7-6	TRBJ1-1	TGTGCCAGCAGCTCTACCGGGACTGAAGCTTTCTTT	CASSSTGTEAFF
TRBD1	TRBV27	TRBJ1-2	TGTGCCAGCAGTCAATCATTCAGGGGGTACGGCTACACCTTC	CASSQSFRGYGYTF
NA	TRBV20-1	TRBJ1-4	TGCAGTGCCGAGAGTCAAGAAAAACTGTTTTTT	CSAESQEKLFF
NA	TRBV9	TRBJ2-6	TGTGCCAGCGGGCGCGCAGGGGCCAACGTCCTGACTTTC	CASGRAGANVLTF
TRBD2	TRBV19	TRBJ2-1	TGTGCCAGTAGCCCTTCCGGGACTAGCGTGGTTAGAGATGAGCAGTTCTTC	CASSPSGTSVVRDEQFF
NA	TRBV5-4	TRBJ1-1	TGTGCCAGCAGTTTTTGGGGCAGGGAGGTAGCTTTCTTT	CASSFWGREVAFF
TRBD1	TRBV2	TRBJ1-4	TGTGCCAGCAGTGGGACAGGGCCTAATGAAAAACTGTTTTTT	CASSGTGPNEKLFF
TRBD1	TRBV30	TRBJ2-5	TGTGCCTGGAGTAAGACAGGGCAAGAGACCCAGTACTTC	CAWSKTGQETQYF
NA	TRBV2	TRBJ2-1	TGTGCCAGCAGGGGACTGGACCGTTTCTTC	CASRGLDRFF
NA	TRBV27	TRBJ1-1	TGTGCCAGCAGTTTCACACAGAACACTGAAGCTTTCTTT	CASSFTQNTEAFF
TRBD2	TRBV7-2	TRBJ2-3	TGTGCCAGCAGCTCCAAACGACTAGCGGAACTCACAGATACGCAGTATTTT	CASSSKRLAELTDTQYF
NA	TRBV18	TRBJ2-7	TGTGCCAGCTCTCTCCGGGACTCCAGCTGGGACGAGCAGTACTTC	CASSLRDSSWDEQYF
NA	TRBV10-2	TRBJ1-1	TGCGCCAGCAGTGAGTCCGCTGAAACGGGGAACACTGAAGCTTTCTTT	CASSESAETGNTEAFF
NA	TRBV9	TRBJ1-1	TGTGCCAGCAGCGTAGGAGCGGACACTGAAGCTTTCTTT	CASSVGADTEAFF
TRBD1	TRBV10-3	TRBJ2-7	TGTGCCACCCACCGGGACAGGGGGCGCGAGCAGTACTTC	CATHRDRGREQYF
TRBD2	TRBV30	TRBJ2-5	TGTGCCTGGAGGGAAGGACTAGCGGGCGGGGAGACCCAGTACTTC	CAWREGLAGGETQYF
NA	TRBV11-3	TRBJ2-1	TGTGCCAGCAGCTTGGGCAGAGATCGTGAGCAGTTCTTC	CASSLGRDREQFF
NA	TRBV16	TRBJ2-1	TGTGCCAGCAGCCAGGGGGGCCTCCGACAGGGCAATGAGCAGTTCTTC	CASSQGGLRQGNEQFF
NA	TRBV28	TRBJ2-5	TGTGCCAGCAGTCCGACGACTACCAACCAAGAGACCCAGTACTTC	CASSPTTTNQETQYF
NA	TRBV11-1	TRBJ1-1	TGTGCCAGCAGCTTAGACCAGGGGTCGAACACTGAAGCTTTCTTT	CASSLDQGSNTEAFF
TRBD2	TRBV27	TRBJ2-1	TGTGCCAGCAGTTCGCGGACTAGCGGGAGCTCCTACAATGAGCAGTTCTTC	CASSSRTSGSSYNEQFF
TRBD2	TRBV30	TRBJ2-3	TGTGCCTGGAGCGGGGGACTAGTGGCAGATACGCAGTATTTT	CAWSGGLVADTQYF
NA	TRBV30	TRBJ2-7	TGTGCCGGCGGGGCTCGAGATGCCTACGAGCAGTACTTC	CAGGARDAYEQYF
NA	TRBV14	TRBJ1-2	TGTGCCAGCAGCCACGATTACACGGGTGGCTACACCTTC	CASSHDYTGGYTF
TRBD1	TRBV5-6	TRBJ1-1	TGTGCCAGCAGCCCGGGACAGGGCCATTTTCTGGCCAACACTGAAGCTTTCTTT	CASSPGQGHFLANTEAFF
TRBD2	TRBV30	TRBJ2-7	TGTGCCCGGAGTGACCCCCTAGCGGGAGGCTACGAGCAGTACTTC	CARSDPLAGGYEQYF
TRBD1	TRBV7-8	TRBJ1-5	TGTGCCAGCAGCTTAGGACGCGGGACAGGGTATCTTGATCAGCCCCAGCATTTT	CASSLGRGTGYLDQPQHF
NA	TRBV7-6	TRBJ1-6	TGTGCCAGCAGCCGGAAGTCGGGGTCCGATTCACCCCTCCACTTT	CASSRKSGSDSPLHF
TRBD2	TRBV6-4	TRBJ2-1	TGTGCCAGCAGTGAGGGGTCGGGGGGGGAGAACGAGCAGTTCTTC	CASSEGSGGENEQFF
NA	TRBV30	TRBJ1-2	TGTGCCTGGAGCGCTCATACAGGGCAGGGCTACACCTTC	CAWSAHTGQGYTF
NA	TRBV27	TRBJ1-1	TGTGCCAGCAGTTTATCGCGGAGCATGAACACTGAAGCTTTCTTT	CASSLSRSMNTEAFF
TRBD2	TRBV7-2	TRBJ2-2	TGTGCCAGCAGCTTCGGACTAGCGGGAGCCACCGGGGAGCTGTTTTTT	CASSFGLAGATGELFF
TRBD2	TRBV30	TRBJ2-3	TGTGCCTCCAGGACTAGCGGTAGCACAGATACGCAGTATTTT	CASRTSGSTDTQYF
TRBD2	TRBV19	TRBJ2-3	TGTGCCAGTAGTTCCGCCCTAGCGGGAGTAGCAGATACGCAGTATTTT	CASSSALAGVADTQYF